The T cell receptor beta chain described here comes from a study of shared clonotypes between healthy human individuals. Across the study: Serving as donors were a couple of women and a few men, whose ages spanned 18 to 49.

Only in-frame clones appear in the TCRdb table, and some are missing; sequencing was by immunoSEQ multiplex PCR. The sample holds around 2.1 million clones, around 95% seen once. This clone was detected once. Donors were Caucasian adults residing in Nashville, Tennessee, USA. Trimming stripped 5 bases from V and 1 base from J, with 9 bases between. This CDR3 region has 15 residues. Germline V gene data show CDR1 as SGHVS and CDR2 as FQNEAQ. This sequence was found in a young man in good health. This chain connects TRBV7-8 to TRBJ2-6; D not resolved. Sequenced sample: naive CD4+ T cells sorted from blood. Subset reported: CD45RA+ positively selected. The CDR3 protein is CASSIDTSGANVLTF. DNA for the CDR3: TGTGCCAGCAGCATAGACACATCTGGGGCCAACGTCCTGACTTTC.